This T cell receptor (beta chain) was obtained from a study of cytotoxic CD8 clonotypes in ibrutinib-treated CLL. In the study overall: In all, under twelve patients were relapsed/refractory, some 15 were treatment-naive and 17 were IGHV unmutated. Responses comprised 24 partial and 2 complete; at median about 71 months, roughly 15 remained remitted and roughly 12 progressed.

A 1 in 200,000 to 1 in 1 million T cell depth was the sequencing target. Method: immunoSEQ multiplex PCR; TCRdb's copy keeps in-frame clones and lacks some. The sample yields some 7,800 clones, 79% seen once. The CDR3 runs to 17 residues. With 0 bases removed from V and 1 base from J, the gap between germline ends came to 15 bases. Germline values: CDR1 LGHNA, CDR2 YNFKEQ. General study results and limits: Sustained-remission and progressing patients' sampling times differed.

For this clone: Antigen: not known.

The specimen was PBMCs, collected before ibrutinib treatment. The rearrangement joins TRBV4-2 to TRBJ1-2; D is ambiguous. The receptor was isolated from a human donor with chronic lymphocytic leukemia. CDR3 sequence (DNA): TGTGCCAGCAGCCAAGATCCAAGGCAGGAGAATAACTATGGCTACACCTTC. As protein: CASSQDPRQENNYGYTF.